Shown below are 9 T cell receptor beta chains from a single sample sequenced in a study of shared clonotypes between healthy human individuals. Repertoires were generated with immunoSEQ multiplex PCR, while TCRdb's copy carries only in-frame clones and drops some. The sample has around 1,900,000 clones, 90% to 95% seen once. Cells designated naive CD8 were CD45RO-negative and were positively selected for CCR7, with terminally differentiated effector memory CD45RA+ cells excluded. Specimen: naive CD8+ T cells from PBMCs. The source of these receptors is a man in his late teens or twenties in good health. Some clones in this sample may be carry-over from other donors' samples.

V and J are TRBV11-2 and TRBJ2-7, with D perhaps TRBD1 or TRBD2 (6 bases each). V was clipped by 5 bases and J by 7 bases, with 12 bases between them. Germline CDR1 SGHAT, CDR2 FQNNGV. This CDR3 region has 12 residues. As DNA, the CDR3 is TGTGCCAGCAGCAACAGAGGGGGGGAGCAGTACTTC. It yields the protein CASSNRGGEQYF.

Note on this clone: This sample also contains other DNA sequences that code for the same CDR3. This chain links TRBV9 with TRBJ2-7; 7 nucleotides match TRBD1. CDR3 length: 14 residues. Losses at the gene ends were 3 bases for V and 0 bases for J; bases not matched to a gene: 3. CDR1 SGDLS and CDR2 YYNGEE come from the germline V gene. CDR3 residues: CASSGRDSSYEQYF. In nucleotides, the CDR3 is TGTGCCAGCAGCGGAAGGGACAGCTCCTACGAGCAGTACTTC.

The chain is built from TRBV5-1 and TRBJ2-5; D not resolved. V shed 2 bases and J shed 7 bases, with 18 bases lying between them. The CDR3 has 15 residues. Germline V gene lookup returns CDR1 SGHRS and CDR2 YFSETQ. CDR3 DNA: TGCGCCAGCAGCTTAATGAAACCTGAGGATGGGACCCAGTACTTC. It codes for CASSLMKPEDGTQYF.

The CDR3 DNA is TGTGCCAGCAGCTTAAATTTAAAGTTACAAGAGACCCAGTACTTC. The encoded protein is CASSLNLKLQETQYF. The chain links TRBV7-2 to TRBJ2-5; no clear D. This CDR3 is 15 amino acids long. Germline V CDR1 and CDR2: SGHTA, FQGNSA. V lost 2 bases, J lost 2 bases, and 12 bases lay in between.

The rearrangement links TRBV15 to TRBJ2-5; 8 bases match TRBD2. V shed 4 bases, J shed 5 bases, and the junction held 15 bases outside the gene matches. This CDR3 region has 17 residues. Germline lookup yields CDR1 LNHNV and CDR2 YYDKDF (reference sequence). Here the CDR3 DNA reads TGTGCCACCAGCAATAACTTCGGGGGGGCATTGGGTGAGACCCAGTACTTC. It encodes CATSNNFGGALGETQYF.

The chain couples TRBV28 to TRBJ1-2, with D possibly being TRBD1 (6 bases). V dropped 3 bases and J dropped 3 bases, with 11 bases sitting between them. The germline V gene encodes CDR1 MDHEN and CDR2 SYDVKM. This CDR3 is 14 amino acids long. The CDR3 reads CASSFTGGYYGYTF. The DNA for the CDR3 is TGTGCCAGCAGTTTTACCGGGGGCTACTATGGCTACACCTTC.

J is TRBJ1-1 and V is TRBV7-8; 8 positions agree with TRBD1. V lost 4 bases to trimming and J lost 5 bases; unmatched junction nucleotides: 6. This CDR3 is built from 14 residues. Germline CDR1 and CDR2: SGHVS and FQNEAQ. CDR3 coding DNA: TGTGCCAGCAGCTCCCGTCAGGGGGCGACTGAAGCTTTCTTT. Translation: CASSSRQGATEAFF.

CDR3 in DNA: TGTGCCAGCAGCAGGGGGCCCGGAGGGCGCATGCTCCAGCATTTT. The encoded protein is CASSRGPGGRMLQHF. The chain uses TRBV11-2 and TRBJ1-5, with TRBD1 identical over 7 bases. Trimming cost V 5 bases and J 12 bases; bases outside gene matches: 16. The CDR3 sequence is 15 residues long. Germline-derived CDR1 and CDR2 are SGHAT and FQNNGV.

The chain links TRBV19 to TRBJ2-7; a weak D match, TRBD1 (6 bases). Germline CDR1 is LNHDA and CDR2 is SQIVND (reference sequence). This CDR3 has 15 amino acids. With 3 bases removed from V and 0 bases from J, the gap between germline ends came to 12 bases. The CDR3, as DNA: TGTGCCAGTAGTATGGCCAGGGGTAGCTCCTACGAGCAGTACTTC. Encoded protein: CASSMARGSSYEQYF.